These T cell receptor beta chains were read from a single sample in a study of T cells in Graves' hyperthyroidism and ophthalmopathy. TCRdb passed the multiplex PCR reads through MiXCR, listing each CDR3 protein once. The data contain 75,000 to 100,000 distinct CDR3 sequences, roughly 49% of them seen just once; the ten biggest clones take up roughly 27%. Source material: blood. These receptors originate from a woman between 40 and 50 years old with Graves' hyperthyroidism. Both conserved end residues are part of each CDR3. D genes are given only for firm matches. Part of the rows lack a size; the others show once, few, many or a class for expanded clones.

V gene,J gene,D gene,clone size,CDR3 protein,CDR3 DNA
TRBV15,TRBJ2-7,TRBD1,many,CATSREPQGAAEQYF,TGTGCCACCAGCAGAGAACCACAGGGGGCGGCGGAGCAGTACTTC
TRBV7-2,TRBJ2-2,-,-,CASSHRSNTGELFF,TGTGCCAGCAGCCACAGGTCGAACACCGGGGAGCTGTTTTTT
TRBV20-1,TRBJ2-2,TRBD1,many,CSAPRDRVYSGELFF,TGCAGTGCCCCCAGGGACAGGGTTTATTCCGGGGAGCTGTTTTTT
TRBV2,TRBJ2-2,TRBD2,-,CASSGSGTVTGELFF,TGTGCCAGCAGTGGAAGCGGGACGGTAACCGGGGAGCTGTTTTTT
TRBV5-1,TRBJ1-1,-,many,CASSLGTDTAKAFF,TGCGCCAGCAGCTTGGGGACAGATACCGCGAAAGCTTTCTTT
TRBV29-1,TRBJ1-4,TRBD1,few,CSVGQGGEKLFF,TGCAGCGTTGGACAGGGTGGTGAAAAACTGTTTTTT
TRBV10-3,TRBJ2-7,-,-,CAISVASGRGYEQYF,TGTGCCATCAGTGTGGCATCGGGACGGGGTTACGAGCAGTACTTC
TRBV13,TRBJ2-6,-,-,CASSLPGALGANVLTF,TGTGCCAGCAGCTTACCGGGGGCGCTTGGGGCCAACGTCCTAACTTTC
TRBV7-2,TRBJ1-4,-,-,CASSSDKDNEKLFF,TGTGCCAGCAGCTCCGACAAAGATAATGAAAAACTGTTTTTT
TRBV2,TRBJ2-5,-,-,CASKETEEGTGETQYF,TGTGCCAGCAAGGAAACGGAGGAGGGGACCGGGGAGACCCAGTACTTC
TRBV20-1,TRBJ1-5,-,-,CSARGALGMPQHF,TGCAGTGCTAGAGGGGCTCTGGGGATGCCCCAGCATTTT
TRBV7-2,TRBJ2-7,-,-,CASSENIGEQYF,TGTGCCAGCAGTGAAAACATTGGCGAGCAGTACTTC
TRBV2,TRBJ1-5,TRBD1,few,CASSDGLGQGAQETQHF,TGTGCCAGCAGTGATGGGTTGGGACAGGGGGCGCAGGAGACCCAGCATTTT
TRBV29-1,TRBJ1-2,-,-,CSAGQGYHYGYTF,TGCAGCGCTGGGCAGGGGTATCACTATGGCTACACCTTC
TRBV7-2,TRBJ2-7,TRBD1,medium-sized,CASSETGNGDYEQYF,TGTGCCAGCAGCGAGACAGGGAACGGGGACTACGAGCAGTACTTC
TRBV6-6,TRBJ2-7,-,-,CASSYSTRGGGEQYF,TGTGCCAGCAGTTACTCGACCAGGGGTGGCGGCGAGCAGTACTTC
TRBV5-4,TRBJ1-5,-,once,CASSLDGVNQPQHF,TGTGCCAGCAGCTTGGACGGGGTCAATCAGCCCCAGCATTTT
TRBV15,TRBJ2-2,TRBD1,-,CATSSLAGTGITGELFF,TGTGCCACCAGCAGCTTAGCTGGGACAGGGATCACCGGGGAGCTGTTTTTT
TRBV15,TRBJ1-2,-,-,CATSKELGQSVYGYTF,TGTGCCACCAGCAAGGAACTGGGACAAAGCGTCTACGGCTACACCTTC
TRBV20-1,TRBJ2-5,TRBD2,many,CSTGGPVQETQYF,TGCAGTACGGGGGGGCCGGTCCAAGAGACCCAGTACTTC
TRBV2,TRBJ2-7,-,many,CATSWGATYEQYF,TGTGCCACCAGTTGGGGGGCGACCTACGAGCAGTACTTC
TRBV2,TRBJ2-3,-,few,CASSEADLVRESDTQYF,TGTGCCAGCAGTGAAGCGGACTTAGTCAGGGAGTCGGATACGCAGTATTTT
TRBV7-2,TRBJ1-3,-,-,CASSSRPGGATGLNTIYF,TGTGCCAGCAGCTCGAGGCCCGGGGGGGCGACTGGCTTAAACACCATATATTTT
TRBV7-2,TRBJ2-2,TRBD2,few,CASSYSREYTGELFF,TGTGCCAGCAGCTACTCGCGGGAGTACACCGGGGAGCTGTTTTTT
TRBV6-6,TRBJ1-2,-,many,CASSYGLGGYGYTF,TGTGCCAGCAGTTACGGGCTTGGGGGCTATGGCTACACCTTC
TRBV9,TRBJ1-3,-,many,CASRGEGGDASGNTIYF,TGTGCCAGCAGAGGTGAAGGGGGGGACGCCTCTGGAAACACCATATATTTT
TRBV19,TRBJ1-1,-,many,CASSPYGVSTEAFF,TGTGCCAGTAGTCCGTACGGGGTGAGCACTGAAGCTTTCTTT
TRBV7-8,TRBJ1-1,TRBD1,-,CASRSQGVRVAFF,TGTGCCAGCAGATCGCAGGGGGTCAGGGTGGCTTTCTTT
TRBV5-1,TRBJ2-7,TRBD2,few,CASSTSGRTYEQYF,TGCGCCAGCAGTACTAGCGGGAGAACCTACGAGCAGTACTTC
TRBV6-4,TRBJ1-4,-,many,CASSDGFGF,TGTGCCAGCAGTGACGGGTTCGGTTTT
TRBV2,TRBJ1-4,-,-,CASSEGAGKLFF,TGTGCCAGCAGTGAGGGGGCTGGAAAACTGTTTTTT
TRBV25-1,TRBJ1-1,TRBD1,-,CASQGDRERAFF,TGTGCCAGCCAGGGTGACAGGGAGAGAGCTTTCTTT
TRBV15,TRBJ2-2,-,once,CATSREFHSGANTGELFF,TGTGCCACCAGCAGGGAGTTCCATTCAGGGGCCAACACCGGGGAGCTGTTTTTT
TRBV29-1,TRBJ2-7,-,many,CSVQGNPQQYF,TGCAGCGTCCAGGGGAACCCCCAGCAGTACTTC
TRBV7-2,TRBJ2-7,TRBD2,-,CASSRRLLAGARKQYF,TGTGCCAGCAGCCGACGTTTACTAGCGGGAGCCAGGAAGCAGTACTTC
TRBV7-2,TRBJ1-6,-,-,CASSLRDTAIRPLHF,TGTGCCAGCAGCTTACGGGACACGGCGATTCGGCCCCTCCACTTT
TRBV15,TRBJ1-4,-,few,CATSRGRLQEGEKLFF,TGTGCCACCAGCAGAGGAAGGCTTCAGGAGGGGGAAAAACTGTTTTTT
TRBV20-1,TRBJ2-7,-,medium-sized,CSASVATRNEQYF,TGCAGTGCGTCCGTCGCAACAAGGAACGAGCAGTACTTC
TRBV20-1,TRBJ2-7,-,once,CSARRTVNYGCWQYF,TGCAGTGCTAGGCGGACGGTAAACTATGGCTGCTGGCAGTACTTC
TRBV12-3/TRBV12-4,TRBJ1-5,-,once,CASSLGLAGGETQHF,TGTGCCAGCAGTTTGGGACTAGCGGGAGGGGAGACCCAGCATTTT
TRBV29-1,TRBJ2-6,-,medium-sized,CSVAEGSGANVLTF,TGCAGCGTAGCGGAGGGCTCTGGGGCCAACGTCCTGACTTTC
TRBV20-1,TRBJ2-5,-,many,CSARDYRQKETQYF,TGCAGTGCTAGAGATTATAGACAGAAAGAGACCCAGTACTTC
TRBV4-1,TRBJ1-4,-,-,CASSRRGSPSEKLFF,TGCGCCAGCAGCCGCCGAGGGTCCCCTTCTGAAAAACTGTTTTTT
TRBV25-1,TRBJ1-5,TRBD1,-,CASTKADRASGGNQPQHF,TGTGCCAGTACTAAAGCAGACAGGGCTTCAGGAGGCAATCAGCCCCAGCATTTT
TRBV7-7,TRBJ2-7,TRBD1,many,CASSFGTGPSYEQYF,TGTGCCAGCAGCTTCGGGACAGGTCCCTCCTACGAGCAGTACTTC